This T cell receptor beta chain derives from a study of blood T cells in healthy people across ages. The study's findings and limits: Bulk PBMC profiling left naive and antigen-experienced comparisons inconclusive.

Germline CDR1 MNHEY, CDR2 SMNVEV (reference sequence). Trimming left V 0 bases short and J 4 bases short, with 7 bases between. The CDR3 is 13 amino acids. This clonotype was seen only a few times. What it binds is unknown. The use of a sample-barcoded 5' primer and a J-beta primer mix characterized a second PCR of roughly 7 to 12 cycles. Each CDR3 protein is one row after TCRdb ran MiXCR on the 5' RACE reads. This sample has 900,000 to 950,000 distinct CDR3 sequences, with 29% found just once. These data are also associated with another study on T cells of mothers and their children. That source adds: Related mother-child pairs showed slightly, non-significantly higher overlap than unrelated pairs.

This chain connects TRBV27 to TRBJ2-7; no clear D gene. This clonotype was obtained from a middle-aged woman in good health. Sequencing was carried out using blood. This chain's CDR3 is CASSLSPRYEQYF. CDR3 DNA sequence: TGTGCCAGCAGTTTATCACCCAGGTACGAGCAGTACTTC.